These 9 T cell receptor beta chains came from one sample sequenced in a study of cytomegalovirus exposure and HLA in healthy donors. The PCR employed 60 Vbeta primers together with 13 Jbeta primers. Sequencing was performed with immunoSEQ multiplex PCR; in TCRdb, only in-frame clones are kept and a portion is missing. The sample gives about 180,000 clones, around 80% of which show up once; about 1.5% is in the top ten. Sequenced sample: PBMCs. These receptor sequences come from a man younger than 35 in good health and CMV-seronegative.

This clone appeared a few times. The chain employs TRBV4-3 and TRBJ2-3; 7 bases line up with TRBD1. The germline V gene encodes CDR1 LGHNA and CDR2 YSLEER. The V and J ends lost 6 bases and 3 bases, in that order; junction bases with no gene match: 6. The CDR3 is 14 residues long. The DNA of the CDR3 is TGCGCCAGCAGTGAAAGGGGACAGACAGATACGCAGTATTTT. Translated, it gives CASSERGQTDTQYF.

The chain recombines TRBV7-2 with TRBJ1-2, with 8 bases matching TRBD1. V shed 5 bases, J shed 3 bases, and the junction held 2 bases outside the gene matches. Looked up from germline, CDR1 is SGHTA and CDR2 is FQGNSA. The CDR3 contains 13 residues. This chain's CDR3 is CASSVDRDYGYTF. The CDR3 nucleotides are TGTGCCAGCAGCGTGGACAGGGACTATGGCTACACCTTC. The variable domain in full, completed from reference TRBV7-2 and TRBJ1-2, reads GAGVSQSPSNKVTEKGKDVELRCDPISGHTALYWYRQSLGQGLEFLIYFQGNSAPDKSGLPSDRFSAERTGGSVSTLTIQRTQQEDSAVYLCASSVDRDYGYTFGSGTRLTVV.

As concerns this clone: The same CDR3 can be traced to other DNA sequences in this sample. This rearrangement joins TRBV18 to TRBJ2-7; 10 positions match TRBD1. Germline CDR1 and CDR2: KGHSH and LQKENI. This CDR3 region has 15 residues. J was trimmed by 3 bases and V by 3 bases; bases with no gene match: 5. DNA for the CDR3: TGTGCCAGCTCACCTCGACAGGGGGCTATCTACGAGCAGTACTTC. Protein: CASSPRQGAIYEQYF. The full variable domain, with the rest looked up from reference TRBV18 and TRBJ2-7, is NAGVMQNPRHLVRRRGQEARLRCSPMKGHSHVYWYRQLPEEGLKFMVYLQKENIIDESGMPKERFSAEFPKEGPSILRIQQVVRGDSAAYFCASSPRQGAIYEQYFGPGTRLTVT.

This clone was seen a handful of times. This chain connects TRBV30 to TRBJ1-2, with 7 bases identical to TRBD1. The trim removed 5 bases at V and 5 bases at J, leaving 8 bases unmatched. CDR1 and CDR2 from the germline V gene are GTSNPN and SVGIG (reference sequence). The CDR3 covers 13 residues. CDR3 nucleotide sequence: TGTGCCTGGCGACAGGGCGAGATTTATGGCTACACCTTC. Protein sequence: CAWRQGEIYGYTF.

The rearrangement links TRBV14 to TRBJ1-2; D unclear. Looked up from germline, CDR1 is SGHDN and CDR2 is FVKESK. Trimming removed 1 base at V and 8 bases at J, with 8 bases between. The CDR3 has 12 amino acids. The CDR3 loop reads CASSQGTRGYTF. The CDR3 nucleotides are TGTGCCAGCAGCCAAGGAACTAGGGGCTACACCTTC. The variable domain in full, completed from reference TRBV14 and TRBJ1-2, reads EAGVTQFPSHSVIEKGQTVTLRCDPISGHDNLYWYRRVMGKEIKFLLHFVKESKQDESGMPNNRFLAERTGGTYSTLKVQPAELEDSGVYFCASSQGTRGYTFGSGTRLTVV.

The rearrangement links TRBV27 to TRBJ1-3, with D tentatively TRBD1 (6 bases). The CDR3 extends over 15 amino acids. Germline V CDR1 and CDR2: MNHEY, SMNVEV (reference sequence). V lost 5 bases, J lost 0 bases, and 11 bases lay in between. In DNA, the CDR3 is TGTGCCAGCAGTCACAGGGAGAGCTCTGGAAACACCATATATTTT. This translates into CASSHRESSGNTIYF.

A single count supports this clone. The chain has TRBV18 and TRBJ1-2, with 7 bases identical to TRBD1. Germline CDR1 reads KGHSH; CDR2 reads LQKENI. CDR3 size: 15 residues. J lost 1 base, V lost 3 bases, and 5 bases had no gene match. The CDR3 reads CASSPGTAVNYGYTF. DNA of the CDR3: TGTGCCAGCTCACCCGGGACAGCCGTTAACTATGGCTACACCTTC.

The genes are TRBV2 and TRBJ2-3, with 7 bases identical to TRBD2. Germline loops: CDR1 SNHLY, CDR2 FYNNEI. This CDR3 has 14 residues. V lost 4 bases, J lost 3 bases, and 4 bases stayed unmatched. The CDR3 here is CASSVGRGTDTQYF. The CDR3 DNA is TGTGCCAGCAGTGTTGGGCGGGGGACAGATACGCAGTATTTT.

This clone has just one count. V is TRBV4-2 and J is TRBJ2-1, with 7 bases aligning to TRBD2. The CDR3 runs 15 residues. Germline values: CDR1 LGHNA, CDR2 YNFKEQ. The V and J ends lost 5 bases and 7 bases, in that order; junction bases with no gene match: 11. The CDR3 DNA reads TGTGCCAGCAGCTGGATAGGACTAGTAGATAATGAGCAGTTCTTC. It is translated as CASSWIGLVDNEQFF.